Listed here are 5 T cell receptor beta chains from one sample, sequenced in a study of cytomegalovirus exposure and HLA in healthy donors. Profiled with immunoSEQ multiplex PCR; TCRdb holds only in-frame clones, not every one. The data contain roughly 140,000 clones, around nine tenths of them singletons. Material for sequencing was PBMCs. Receptor source: a man younger than 35 in good health and CMV-seropositive.

The V call is TRBV23-1, the J call TRBJ1-3; 7 nucleotides line up with TRBD1. TRBV23-1 falls under the ORF class, with uncertain function. The CDR3 length is 20 residues. The junction had 18 bases not matched to a gene; V was cut back by 2 bases and J by 2 bases. The CDR3 coding sequence is TGCGCCAGCAGTCAACCTCCCCCCCACACAGGGGATCCCACTGGAAACACCATATATTTT. Protein product: CASSQPPPHTGDPTGNTIYF.

The chain employs TRBV5-8 and TRBJ1-1; possibly TRBD1 for D (5 bases). V gave up 4 bases and J gave up 1 base, with 14 bases separating them. This CDR3 comprises 15 residues. Germline V gene data show CDR1 as SGHTS and CDR2 as YDEGEE. CDR3 DNA: TGTGCCAGCAGCCTTACAGGTTACCCGAACACTGAAGCTTTCTTT. It yields the protein CASSLTGYPNTEAFF. The variable domain in full, with the rest retrieved from reference TRBV5-8 and TRBJ1-1, is EAGVTQSPTHLIKTRGQQATLRCSPISGHTSVYWYQQALGLGLQFLLWYDEGEERNRGNFPPRFSGRQFPNYSSELNVNALELEDSALYLCASSLTGYPNTEAFFGQGTRLTVV.

The chain is built from TRBV7-9 and TRBJ2-1, with 9 nucleotides matching TRBD2. V lost 5 bases and J lost 7; bases outside the gene matches: 12. CDR3 length equals 16 residues. CDR1 and CDR2 (germline): SEHNR, FQNEAQ (reference sequence). CDR3 in DNA: TGTGCCAGCAGCCCCCCCCCGGCGGGGGGGCCGAATGAGCAGTTCTTC. Protein: CASSPPPAGGPNEQFF.

The chain employs TRBV6-5 and TRBJ1-2, with TRBD1 as a possible D gene (5 bases). Germline loops: CDR1 MNHEY, CDR2 SVGAGI. With 6 bases removed from V and 3 bases from J, the gap between germline ends came to 17 bases. The CDR3 sequence is 15 residues long. CDR3: CASRLRGRIYYGYTF. The CDR3 DNA sequence: TGTGCCAGCAGATTGCGGGGGAGGATATACTATGGCTACACCTTC.

The chain employs TRBV7-9 and TRBJ1-5; TRBD1 matches 9 bases. Germline V gives CDR1 SEHNR, CDR2 FQNEAQ (reference sequence). J gave up 2 bases and V 1 base, and 0 bases lay outside the gene matches. This CDR3 contains 15 residues. Here the CDR3 DNA reads TGTGCCAGCAGCTTAGGGGACAGGGGCAATCAGCCCCAGCATTTT. It codes for CASSLGDRGNQPQHF.